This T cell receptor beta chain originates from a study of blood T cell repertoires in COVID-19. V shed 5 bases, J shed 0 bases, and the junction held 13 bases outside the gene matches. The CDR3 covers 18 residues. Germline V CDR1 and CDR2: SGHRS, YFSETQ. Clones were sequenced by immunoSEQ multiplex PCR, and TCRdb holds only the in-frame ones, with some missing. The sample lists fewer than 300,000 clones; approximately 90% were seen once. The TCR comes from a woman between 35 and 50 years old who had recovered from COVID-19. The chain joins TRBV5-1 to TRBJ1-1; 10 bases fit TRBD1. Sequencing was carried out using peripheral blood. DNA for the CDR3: TGCGCCAGCAGACTATTGCGGACAGGGGGTCGTATGAACACTGAAGCTTTCTTT. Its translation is CASRLLRTGGRMNTEAFF.